Listed below are T cell receptor beta chains from one sample, sequenced in a study of OX40 agonist ivuxolimab in advanced cancers. TCRdb's copy holds only in-frame clones and misses some; the assay was immunoSEQ multiplex PCR. The data show about 50,000 clones, roughly 91% seen once. Specimen: CD4+ or CD8+ T cells sorted from blood, collected in a trial of the OX40 agonist ivuxolimab. All receptors derive from an adult with an advanced solid tumor such as melanoma, head and neck, liver or kidney cancer. CDR3s include the opening cysteine and the closing phenylalanine or tryptophan. A D gene is named only where the DNA matches it firmly. Clone size is not always given. Where it is, it says once, few, many or a class for expanded clones.

j_call,clone_size,d_call,cdr3_length,v_call,cdr3_aa,cdr3_nt
TRBJ2-3,.,.,17,TRBV27,CASSGLQVLGSPDTQYF,TGTGCCAGCAGTGGACTACAGGTGTTGGGCTCTCCAGATACGCAGTATTTT
TRBJ2-1,few,.,15,TRBV9,CASSPPMFSYNEQFF,TGTGCCAGCAGCCCCCCTATGTTCTCCTACAATGAGCAGTTCTTC
TRBJ2-2,.,TRBD2,15,TRBV27,CASSSRLAATGELFF,TGTGCCAGCAGTTCCCGACTAGCGGCGACCGGGGAGCTGTTTTTT
TRBJ2-1,.,.,13,TRBV29-1,CSVGGTYLNEQFF,TGCAGCGTTGGAGGGACATACCTCAATGAGCAGTTCTTC
TRBJ1-2,.,.,14,TRBV10-1,CASSVPGLHYGYTF,TGCGCCAGCAGTGTCCCGGGGCTCCACTATGGCTACACCTTC
TRBJ2-1,.,.,16,TRBV13,CASRWRGQGRRNEQFF,TGTGCCTCTCGTTGGCGCGGGCAGGGAAGAAGGAATGAGCAGTTCTTC
TRBJ1-2,.,.,14,TRBV5-4,CASSLLGSGYGYTF,TGTGCCAGCAGCCTTCTTGGGAGTGGGTATGGCTACACCTTC
TRBJ2-2,.,.,16,TRBV27,CASSFSRGEYTGELFF,TGTGCCAGCAGTTTCTCCAGGGGTGAATACACCGGGGAGCTGTTTTTT
TRBJ1-2,.,TRBD1,14,TRBV27,CASSRQGSNYGYTF,TGTGCCAGCAGTCGACAGGGGTCTAACTATGGCTACACCTTC
TRBJ2-7,once,.,14,TRBV9,CASSVGGYSYEQYF,TGTGCCAGCAGCGTAGGGGGATACTCCTACGAGCAGTACTTC
TRBJ1-3,.,.,13,TRBV27,CASSFDSGNTIYF,TGTGCCAGCAGTTTCGACTCTGGAAACACCATATATTTT
TRBJ1-1,.,.,16,TRBV5-1,CASSLALTGRTTEAFF,TGCGCCAGCAGCTTGGCCCTGACAGGAAGGACCACTGAAGCTTTCTTT
TRBJ2-7,.,TRBD2,14,TRBV6-5,CASSGTSGSYEQYF,TGTGCCAGCAGCGGGACTAGCGGATCCTACGAGCAGTACTTC
TRBJ1-2,.,.,15,TRBV6-4,CASSDLPGRNYGYTF,TGTGCCAGCAGTGACCTTCCGGGCAGAAACTATGGCTACACCTTC
TRBJ2-2,.,.,16,TRBV4-2,CASSLFGAINTGELFF,TGTGCCAGCAGCCTATTTGGGGCCATTAACACCGGGGAGCTGTTTTTT
TRBJ2-2,.,TRBD1,16,TRBV2,CAVIGATGEVAGELFF,TGTGCCGTCATTGGGGCGACAGGGGAAGTCGCCGGGGAGCTGTTTTTT
TRBJ1-1,.,.,15,TRBV7-6,CASSPAFGENTEAFF,TGTGCCAGCAGCCCCGCATTCGGGGAGAACACTGAAGCTTTCTTT
TRBJ2-7,once,TRBD1,15,TRBV6-5,CASSYGTGGVYEQYF,TGTGCCAGCAGTTACGGGACAGGGGGTGTCTACGAGCAGTACTTC
TRBJ2-5,.,TRBD1,17,TRBV14,CASSQLVYRGLQETQYF,TGTGCCAGCAGCCAACTCGTCTACAGGGGCCTCCAAGAGACCCAGTACTTC
TRBJ2-7,.,.,15,TRBV6-1,CASSEVVDGSYEQYF,TGTGCCAGCAGTGAAGTCGTGGACGGATCCTACGAGCAGTACTTC
TRBJ1-5,.,.,12,TRBV7-9,CASSLESAPQHF,TGTGCCAGCAGCTTAGAGAGTGCACCCCAGCATTTT
TRBJ1-2,once,TRBD1,14,TRBV15,CATSKGTGDDGYTF,TGTGCCACCAGCAAAGGGACAGGCGACGATGGCTACACCTTC
TRBJ2-7,.,TRBD2,15,TRBV27,CASSLTLADSYEQYF,TGTGCCAGCAGTCTTACCCTAGCGGACTCCTACGAGCAGTACTTC
TRBJ2-3,.,.,14,TRBV14,CASSTQAPTDTQYF,TGTGCCAGCAGCACCCAAGCCCCTACAGATACGCAGTATTTT
TRBJ2-6,.,.,14,TRBV6-5,CASTPGPGANVLTF,TGTGCCAGCACCCCGGGACCTGGGGCCAACGTCCTGACTTTC
TRBJ1-1,.,.,18,TRBV4-3,CASSPFHLEFGANTEAFF,TGCGCCAGCAGCCCTTTCCACCTAGAATTTGGGGCGAACACTGAAGCTTTCTTT
TRBJ2-3,.,TRBD1,16,TRBV5-5,CASSLVWDRGHDTQYF,TGTGCCAGCAGCTTGGTGTGGGACAGGGGACATGATACGCAGTATTTT
TRBJ1-2,.,.,11,TRBV30,CAWSVGTSYTF,TGTGCCTGGAGTGTCGGGACGAGCTACACCTTC
TRBJ1-3,.,.,18,TRBV28,CASSPFLVRQVSGNTIYF,TGTGCCAGCAGTCCGTTCCTCGTGAGACAGGTCTCTGGAAACACCATATATTTT
TRBJ2-5,.,.,15,TRBV7-9,CASSLVGALKETQYF,TGTGCCAGCAGCTTAGTCGGGGCCCTCAAAGAGACCCAGTACTTC
TRBJ2-1,once,TRBD2,16,TRBV7-8,CASSNGTSPPPNEQFF,TGTGCCAGCAGCAACGGGACTAGCCCACCGCCCAATGAGCAGTTCTTC
TRBJ2-1,once,TRBD2,19,TRBV7-8,CASSLVLPGSSGIYNEQFF,TGTGCCAGCAGCTTAGTTCTACCTGGGTCTAGCGGAATTTACAATGAGCAGTTCTTC
TRBJ2-1,.,.,17,TRBV7-2,CASSYLGGGPPNNEQFF,TGTGCCAGCAGCTACCTGGGGGGAGGTCCTCCAAACAATGAGCAGTTCTTC
TRBJ1-4,.,.,12,TRBV27,CASSLGGEKLFF,TGTGCCAGCAGCTTAGGTGGTGAAAAACTGTTTTTT
TRBJ1-2,few,.,14,TRBV9,CASSTDSNPYGYTF,TGTGCCAGCAGCACAGACAGCAATCCCTATGGCTACACCTTC
TRBJ1-1,.,.,15,TRBV7-6,CASSLGPGPNTEAFF,TGTGCCAGCAGCTTAGGTCCGGGGCCGAACACTGAAGCTTTCTTT
TRBJ2-5,.,TRBD2,17,TRBV6-1,CASSESRDSGPKETQYF,TGTGCCAGCAGTGAATCCCGGGATAGCGGGCCCAAAGAGACCCAGTACTTC
TRBJ1-2,.,TRBD1,14,TRBV14,CASSIGQALYGYTF,TGTGCCAGCAGCATAGGACAGGCCCTCTATGGCTACACCTTC
TRBJ1-6,.,.,14,TRBV28,CASINRGDNSPLHF,TGTGCCAGCATTAATCGGGGGGATAATTCACCCCTCCACTTT
TRBJ2-7,.,.,11,TRBV28,CASSLGYEQYF,TGTGCCAGCAGTTTGGGCTACGAGCAGTACTTC
TRBJ2-2,.,TRBD2,15,TRBV4-3,CASSPLAGGTGELFF,TGCGCCAGCAGCCCCCTGGCGGGAGGGACCGGGGAGCTGTTTTTT
TRBJ2-1,.,TRBD2,15,TRBV27,CASSLRTSGNNEQFF,TGTGCCAGCAGTTTACGGACTAGCGGTAACAATGAGCAGTTCTTC
TRBJ2-7,.,TRBD2,15,TRBV6-1,CASRDPGLGQYEQYF,TGTGCCAGCAGGGACCCAGGACTAGGTCAGTACGAGCAGTACTTC
TRBJ1-4,.,.,16,TRBV7-9,CASSSLGLPTNEKLFF,TGTGCCAGCAGCTCCTTGGGACTACCAACTAATGAAAAACTGTTTTTT
TRBJ2-7,once,.,12,TRBV30,CAWNQGSYEQYF,TGTGCCTGGAACCAGGGGTCCTACGAGCAGTACTTC
TRBJ2-1,.,.,18,TRBV5-1,CASSLVAGYPASYNEQFF,TGCGCCAGCAGCTTGGTTGCGGGCTACCCCGCCTCCTACAATGAGCAGTTCTTC
TRBJ1-2,.,.,12,TRBV29-1,CSVEPGNYGYTF,TGCAGCGTTGAACCGGGGAACTATGGCTACACCTTC
TRBJ2-7,.,TRBD2,13,TRBV2,CASSSSGRAEQYF,TGTGCCAGCAGCTCTAGCGGGAGGGCCGAGCAGTACTTC
TRBJ2-4,.,TRBD2,17,TRBV2,CASVGLAGFIQGNIQYF,TGTGCCAGTGTTGGACTAGCGGGATTCATACAGGGTAACATTCAGTACTTC
TRBJ2-3,.,TRBD1,16,TRBV7-6,CASSFNEGASTDTQYF,TGTGCCAGCAGCTTTAATGAGGGGGCCAGCACAGATACGCAGTATTTT
TRBJ2-1,once,.,15,TRBV19,CASSIRAEYRDEQFF,TGTGCCAGTAGTATAAGAGCGGAATATAGGGATGAGCAGTTCTTC
TRBJ1-1,.,.,15,TRBV19,CASSISGVPVAEAFF,TGTGCCAGTAGTATCTCAGGGGTTCCTGTGGCTGAAGCTTTCTTT
TRBJ2-5,.,.,14,TRBV5-1,CASSLAGGRETQYF,TGCGCCAGCAGCTTGGCCGGGGGGCGAGAGACCCAGTACTTC
TRBJ1-2,few,.,17,TRBV5-1,CASSLDPRGGENYGYTF,TGCGCCAGCAGCTTGGATCCTCGGGGGGGAGAGAACTATGGCTACACCTTC
TRBJ2-5,.,.,14,TRBV5-5,CASSLDWGAETQYF,TGTGCCAGCAGCTTGGATTGGGGAGCGGAGACCCAGTACTTC